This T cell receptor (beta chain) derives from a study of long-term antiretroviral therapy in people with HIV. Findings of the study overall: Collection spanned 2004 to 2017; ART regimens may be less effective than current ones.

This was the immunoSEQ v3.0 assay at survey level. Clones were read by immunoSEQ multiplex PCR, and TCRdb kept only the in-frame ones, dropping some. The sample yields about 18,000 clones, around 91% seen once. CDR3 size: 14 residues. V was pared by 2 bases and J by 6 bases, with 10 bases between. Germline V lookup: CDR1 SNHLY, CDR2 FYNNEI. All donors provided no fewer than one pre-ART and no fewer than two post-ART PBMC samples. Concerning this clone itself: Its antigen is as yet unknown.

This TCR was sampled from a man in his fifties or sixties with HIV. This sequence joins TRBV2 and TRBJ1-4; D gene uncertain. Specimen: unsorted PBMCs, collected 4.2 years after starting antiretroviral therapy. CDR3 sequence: CASSEPQEDEKLFF. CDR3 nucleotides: TGTGCCAGCAGTGAACCTCAGGAGGATGAAAAACTGTTTTTT. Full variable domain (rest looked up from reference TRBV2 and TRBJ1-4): EPEVTQTPSHQVTQMGQEVILRCVPISNHLYFYWYRQILGQKVEFLVSFYNNEISEKSEIFDDQFSVERPDGSNFTLKIRSTKLEDSAMYFCASSEPQEDEKLFFGSGTQLSVL.